This entry lists 2 T cell receptor beta chains sequenced from one sample in a study of blood T cell repertoires in COVID-19. The method was immunoSEQ multiplex PCR; TCRdb's version includes in-frame clones alone and lacks a portion of them. Seen here are about 280,000 clones, around nine tenths observed once, and the top ten hold 6% to 7%. Sequenced material: PBMCs or T cells enriched from blood (not recorded which). The receptors derive from a woman in her thirties or forties who had recovered from COVID-19.

The rearrangement links TRBV30 to TRBJ2-1, with 9 bases lining up with TRBD1. This CDR3 has 15 residues. Trimming took 8 bases from V and 2 from J; bases not matched to a gene: 10. Per germline, CDR1 GTSNPN and CDR2 SVGIG (reference sequence). CDR3 DNA sequence: TGTGCCGGTACATCCGGGACAGGGCCCTACAATGAGCAGTTCTTC. It codes for CAGTSGTGPYNEQFF. The full variable domain, completed using reference TRBV30 and TRBJ2-1, is SQTIHQWPATLVQPVGSPLSLECTVEGTSNPNLYWYRQAAGRGLQLLFYSVGIGQISSEVPQNLSASRPQDRQFILSSKKLLLSDSGFYLCAGTSGTGPYNEQFFGPGTRLTVL.

The CDR3 spells CASSLRRATGEQYF. DNA of the CDR3: TGTGCCAGCTCACTCCGGAGGGCTACCGGCGAGCAGTACTTC. The chain links TRBV18 to TRBJ2-7; D perhaps matches TRBD2 (6 bases). V was clipped by 4 bases and J by 6 bases, with 16 bases between them. The CDR3 runs to 14 residues. The V gene's germline CDR1 is KGHSH and CDR2 LQKENI.